Detailed here is one T cell receptor beta chain. The target antigen is unknown. The sample belongs to a study of T cells after yellow fever vaccination. Background on the study: Where fractions had low cell numbers, libraries were prepared from them with the SMART-Seq v4 Ultra Low Input RNA kit. Whole-study findings and limits: The study found a weaker secondary response that peaked faster, day 5 versus 15.

Germline CDR1 MDHEN, CDR2 SYDVKM. The V segment lost 7 bases and the J segment 5 bases; nucleotides outside the gene matches: 8. This CDR3 contains 14 residues. In TCRdb, the 5' RACE reads were re-called with MiXCR into one record per CDR3 protein. The profile shows some 670,000 distinct CDR3 sequences, around an eighth of them singletons. The TCR comes from a man aged 25 to 40 who received the YFV17D yellow fever vaccine. The sample was PBMCs, taken on the day of the yellow fever booster vaccination. V and J are TRBV28 and TRBJ2-7, with 10 bases lining up with TRBD1. The CDR3 here is CASNRPGQGNEQYF. DNA of the CDR3: TGTGCCAGCAATCGACCGGGACAGGGGAACGAGCAGTACTTC. Combining the CDR3 with reference TRBV28 and TRBJ2-7 gives the whole variable domain DVKVTQSSRYLVKRTGEKVFLECVQDMDHENMFWYRQDPGLGLRLIYFSYDVKMKEKGDIPEGYSVSREKKERFSLILESASTNQTSMYLCASNRPGQGNEQYFGPGTRLTVT.